This TCR beta chain was sequenced during a study of CD8+CD57+ T cells in acquired aplastic anemia. Selection for sequencing was limited to patients who had shown CD8+CD57+ cell expansion by flow cytometry. TCR beta VDJ combinations and CDR3 sequences were profiled from genomic DNA. TCRdb independently ran MiXCR on the reads; one entry per CDR3 protein. This table has about 160,000 distinct CDR3 sequences, roughly 45% appearing once. In its sample, this clonotype was seen once. There are 15 residues in the CDR3. V lost 6 bases, J lost 1 base, and 10 bases lay in between. The V gene's germline CDR1 is SEHNR and CDR2 FQNEAQ (reference sequence).

The TCR sequence derives from a human donor with aplastic anemia. The sequenced sample was sorted CD4+, CD8+, or CD8+CD57+ T cells (not recorded which) from PBMCs. The chain employs TRBV7-9 and TRBJ2-6; unclear D gene. The CDR3 sequence is CASSPHGSGANVLTF. DNA for the CDR3: TGTGCCAGCAGTCCGCATGGGTCTGGGGCCAACGTCCTGACTTTC.